These T cell receptor beta chains were read from a single sample in a study of cytomegalovirus exposure and HLA in healthy donors. Sequenced by immunoSEQ multiplex PCR; TCRdb stores in-frame clones only, minus some. The table has 90,000 to 120,000 clones, less than 75% seen once. Sequenced material: PBMCs. All receptors come from a man aged 40-55 years in good health and CMV-seropositive. The conserved cysteine and the conserved F or W are not part of the CDR3 here.

J gene | V gene | CDR3 protein
TRBJ2-1 | TRBV29-1 | SVDRGRINEQF
TRBJ2-1 | TRBV27 | ASSSPGLEVHEQF
TRBJ2-1 | TRBV18 | ASSPKQGVREQF
TRBJ2-5 | TRBV4-1 | ASSQDFVGGVAQETQY
TRBJ2-7 | TRBV19 | ASSGGQGYEQY
TRBJ2-5 | TRBV7-6 | ASAGIRDREGSY
TRBJ2-7 | TRBV7-9 | ASSLPFGTSGRSSYEQY
TRBJ2-2 | TRBV2 | ASRGQGNTGELF
TRBJ2-5 | TRBV9 | ASSVSPGTGGMETQY
TRBJ1-5 | TRBV27 | ASSLSLYQPQH
TRBJ2-2 | TRBV2 | ASRHQGADTGELF
TRBJ2-1 | TRBV5-1 | ASSADRAGEQF
TRBJ2-5 | TRBV28 | ASSLLSLAEETQY
TRBJ1-2 | TRBV28 | ASSLAGRGYT
TRBJ2-6 | TRBV4-1 | ATSGLAKWGGANVLT
TRBJ2-1 | TRBV6-5 | ASSYSRVYEQF
TRBJ2-3 | TRBV11-2 | ASSFTTGITDTQY
TRBJ2-1 | TRBV6-5 | ASSPWRVGGEQF
TRBJ2-1 | TRBV5-8 | ASSFSREQF
TRBJ1-1 | TRBV7-9 | SSSLAGRGGIAF
TRBJ2-7 | TRBV25-1 | ASSDWSEQY
TRBJ2-2 | TRBV6-5 | ASSSRGRRAGELF
TRBJ2-1 | TRBV19 | ASSTGLAGVNEQF
TRBJ1-2 | TRBV21-1 | ASSNTGTSGYGYT
TRBJ2-7 | TRBV30 | AWKAGTGGSEQY
TRBJ2-3 | TRBV5-1 | ASSLALASGSTDTQY
TRBJ2-2 | TRBV6-4 | ASSGTGTGELF
TRBJ1-1 | TRBV18 | ASSPPTGRDTEAF
TRBJ1-1 | TRBV6-1 | ASSEALDSGTEAF
TRBJ1-1 | TRBV30 | AWKKGLNTEAF
TRBJ2-5 | TRBV5-1 | ASSLAGQQETQY
TRBJ1-1 | TRBV4-1 | ASSQVMRGFTEAF
TRBJ2-3 | TRBV7-9 | ASSQNVDTQY
TRBJ2-2 | TRBV30 | AWSVLHPGELF
TRBJ1-2 | TRBV6-1 | ASRQGDGYT
TRBJ2-1 | TRBV5-1 | ASSLGQVGSYNEQF
TRBJ2-3 | TRBV2 | ASTRDRNTDTQY
TRBJ1-4 | TRBV7-9 | ASSLMQGGDEKLF
TRBJ2-1 | TRBV29-1 | SVDASGSYNEQF
TRBJ2-1 | TRBV27 | ASSAGTSPYNEQF
TRBJ2-5 | TRBV10-3 | AISKGTGRETQY
TRBJ2-2 | TRBV2 | ASTIPDRDTGELF
TRBJ2-1 | TRBV5-1 | ASSLLATNEQF
TRBJ2-4 | TRBV7-8 | ASSLGSGGVKNIQY
TRBJ1-1 | TRBV19 | ASSPSTEAF
TRBJ2-2 | TRBV27 | ASTKYRMNTGELF
TRBJ1-6 | TRBV9 | ASSVDYQYSPLH
TRBJ2-5 | TRBV10-3 | AISESQETQY
TRBJ1-1 | TRBV9 | ASSVGQDTEAF
TRBJ2-1 | TRBV19 | ASSTSGRQNNEQF
TRBJ2-1 | TRBV4-2 | ASSHGPEGREQF
TRBJ2-5 | TRBV18 | ASSPNREGETQY
TRBJ2-7 | TRBV6-5 | AGSTPGTGDLEQY
TRBJ2-3 | TRBV27 | ASSLRLAGVGADTQY
TRBJ2-5 | TRBV27 | ASSLQGQETQY
TRBJ2-2 | TRBV2 | ASCRDFANTGELF
TRBJ1-1 | TRBV29-1 | SVAHRSNTEAF
TRBJ2-7 | TRBV11-1 | ASSSQGYEQY
TRBJ2-7 | TRBV7-9 | ASSSTGTDLGQY
TRBJ1-1 | TRBV9 | ASSVSGGNTEAF